The 10 T cell receptor beta chains presented below share a single source sample, sequenced in a study of blood T cell repertoires in COVID-19 (dated by TCRdb to between 2020 and 2021). Receptor amplification or capture employed the immunoSEQ multiplex PCR assay. TCRdb took over this immuneACCESS table, retaining in-frame rearrangements with V and J assigned. Such tables are incomplete; in checked studies, under half of the missing clones stem from an unresolved V gene, and the remainder is unexplained. The sample table records about 130,000 clones; about four fifths of these occur just once. More than 8.5% of the sample goes to the ten largest clones. The sequencing sample was made of PBMCs or T cells enriched from blood (not recorded which). Receptor source: a man between 50 and 59 years old who had recovered from COVID-19.

This clone was counted only a few times. This sequence joins TRBV30 and TRBJ1-3; TRBD1 aligns across 8 bases. The CDR3 has 15 residues. The trim removed 1 base at V and 0 bases at J, leaving 2 bases unmatched. Germline CDR1 GTSNPN, CDR2 SVGIG (reference sequence). This chain's CDR3 is CAWSATGGSGNTIYF. The CDR3 DNA follows: TGTGCCTGGAGTGCTACAGGGGGCTCTGGAAACACCATATATTTT.

The chain employs TRBV9 and TRBJ2-3; 8 bases fit TRBD2. The V gene's germline CDR1 is SGDLS and CDR2 YYNGEE. The CDR3 covers 16 residues. J was trimmed by 4 bases and V by 0 bases; bases with no gene match: 7. The CDR3 region has the DNA TGTGCCAGCAGCGTAGAGGGCGGGGGGACTGCAGATACGCAGTATTTT. It is translated as CASSVEGGGTADTQYF.

This chain links TRBV7-9 with TRBJ2-1; 9 bases are a match to TRBD2. V lost 11 bases, J lost 10 bases, and 15 bases stayed unmatched. The CDR3 is 14 residues long. The germline V gene has CDR1 SEHNR and CDR2 FQNEAQ (reference sequence). CDR3 nucleotide sequence: TGTGCCTCCCAGCTGGCGGGGGGGCCGGGCGAGCAGTTCTTC. Protein sequence: CASQLAGGPGEQFF.

Remarks on this clone: Other DNA sequences in the same sample also yield this CDR3. The V call is TRBV5-1, the J call TRBJ2-1, with TRBD2 as a possible D gene (6 bases). The CDR3 runs to 17 residues. Germline-derived CDR1 and CDR2 are SGHRS and YFSETQ. The V gene lost 4 bases and the J gene lost 0 bases, with 17 bases spanning the gap. Here the CDR3 DNA reads TGCGCCAGCAGCCCTAGCGCTGGAGGGAGCTCCTACAATGAGCAGTTCTTC. Translation: CASSPSAGGSSYNEQFF.

This clone was counted a few times. The chain uses TRBV28 and TRBJ2-7, with D uncertain. Trimming pared 6 bases from V and 1 base from J, leaving 19 bases between. This CDR3 has 16 residues. Germline V gene lookup returns CDR1 MDHEN and CDR2 SYDVKM. The CDR3 sequence: CASRPFLGSESYEQYF. The DNA of the CDR3 is TGTGCCAGCAGGCCTTTTCTAGGATCTGAGTCCTACGAGCAGTACTTC.

This sequence joins TRBV4-3 and TRBJ1-6; D is perhaps TRBD1 (5 bases). V was pared by 2 bases and J by 8 bases, with 13 bases between. The V gene's germline CDR1 is LGHNA and CDR2 YSLEER. The CDR3 covers 15 residues. Written as DNA, the CDR3 is TGCGCCAGCAGCCAACTGCCCGGGGGAGATTCACCCCTCCACTTT. Protein sequence: CASSQLPGGDSPLHF.

The V and J genes are TRBV28 and TRBJ2-7; 11 bases agree with TRBD2. The CDR3 has 15 amino acids. Per germline, CDR1 MDHEN and CDR2 SYDVKM. With V trimmed by 8 bases and J by 1 base, 7 bases remained unmatched. CDR3 sequence: CASGPASGGSYEQYF. The CDR3 nucleotides are TGTGCCAGCGGGCCGGCTAGCGGGGGGTCCTACGAGCAGTACTTC.

The V and J genes are TRBV7-3 and TRBJ2-7, with 9 nucleotides matching TRBD2. Germline V gives CDR1 SGHTA, CDR2 FQGTGA. Trimming removed 5 bases from V and 5 bases from J; junction bases left unmatched: 7. The CDR3 length is 14 residues. The CDR3 DNA reads as TGTGCCAGCAGCAGAAGCGGGGGGTTCGACGAGCAGTACTTC. It is translated as CASSRSGGFDEQYF. Using reference TRBV7-3 and TRBJ2-7 for the parts outside the CDR3, the full variable domain is GAGVSQTPSNKVTEKGKYVELRCDPISGHTALYWYRQSLGQGPEFLIYFQGTGAADDSGLPNDRFFAVRPEGSVSTLKIQRTERGDSAVYLCASSRSGGFDEQYFGPGTRLTVT.

CDR3 sequence (DNA): TGTGCCTGGAGTCCAGGGACAGTCTCCTACGAGCAGTACTTC. Residues: CAWSPGTVSYEQYF. The rearrangement joins TRBV30 to TRBJ2-7; the match to TRBD1 covers 7 bases. This CDR3 has 14 amino acids. With V trimmed by 2 bases and J by 0 bases, 4 bases remained unmatched. The germline CDR1 and CDR2 sequences are GTSNPN and SVGIG (reference sequence).

Concerning this clone: One junction end does not reproduce the germline sequence, and a read error may be involved. The chain is built from TRBV7-7 and TRBJ2-5; TRBD2 aligns across 10 bases. From germline, CDR1 is SSHAT and CDR2 FNYEAQ (reference sequence). CDR3 length equals 16 residues. The CDR3 loop is CASSLAGLASQETQYF. The DNA for the CDR3 is TGTGCTAGCAGCTTAGCGGGACTAGCGTCGCAAGAGACCCAGTACTTC.